A selection of T cell receptor beta chains follows, all from one sample in a study of T cell responses to AZD1222 COVID-19 vaccine. Profiled with immunoSEQ multiplex PCR; TCRdb holds only in-frame clones, not every one. The sample has some 100,000 clones, approximately 91% seen once. This specimen consisted of peripheral blood, obtained on day 0 of AZD1222 vaccination. The origin of the receptors is an adult in good health. The CDR3 runs from the conserved cysteine through the conserved F or W. Fields, in order: clone size, V gene, J gene, D gene, CDR3 DNA, CDR3 protein. D genes are given only for firm matches. Clone size is stated in some rows and not others, as once, few, many or a class when expanded.

NA	TRBV3-1/TRBV3-2	TRBJ2-4	TRBD2	TGTGCCAGCCTTGGGACCAGCGGGGGGACCAAAAACATTCAGTACTTC	CASLGTSGGTKNIQYF
NA	TRBV7-2	TRBJ1-4	NA	TGTGCCAGCAGCTTAGCGGCTTCCGTCAGGGAAGGAAAACTGTTTTTT	CASSLAASVREGKLFF
NA	TRBV7-9	TRBJ1-1	NA	TGTGCCAGCAGCCCCACAACGAACACTGAATCTTTCTTT	CASSPTTNTESFF
NA	TRBV19	TRBJ1-2	NA	TGTGCCAGTAGTATAGGACAGGTCCCCATCTATGGCTACACCTTC	CASSIGQVPIYGYTF
NA	TRBV6-5	TRBJ2-7	TRBD2	TGTGCCAGCAGTTACTCTCGGACTAGTCACGAGCAGTACTTC	CASSYSRTSHEQYF
NA	TRBV6-1	TRBJ2-3	TRBD2	TGTGCCAGCAGGGAACTGGCGGGGGGAACTAGCACAGATACGCAGTATTTT	CASRELAGGTSTDTQYF
few	TRBV4-3	TRBJ1-2	NA	TGCGCCAGCAGCCAAGATGTGACACCCGCCGGTGGCTACACCTTC	CASSQDVTPAGGYTF
NA	TRBV7-2	TRBJ2-7	NA	TGTGCCAGCAGCTTGGGACGGATCGCCTACGAGCAGTACTTC	CASSLGRIAYEQYF
NA	TRBV6-5	TRBJ2-7	NA	TGTGCCAGCAGTTACTCCTCGGCAGCCGATCTCTACGAGCAGTACTTC	CASSYSSAADLYEQYF
NA	TRBV18	TRBJ2-1	NA	TGTGCCAGCTCCCCGGGACTGAACAATGAGCAGTTCTTC	CASSPGLNNEQFF
NA	TRBV7-2	TRBJ2-1	TRBD2	TGTGCCAGCAGCTCTTACGGGGGGGAGCAGTTCTTC	CASSSYGGEQFF
NA	TRBV19	TRBJ2-7	NA	TGTGCCAGTAGGCCGACAGGTTTGAACTACGAGCAGTACTTC	CASRPTGLNYEQYF
NA	TRBV3-1/TRBV3-2	TRBJ2-7	NA	TGTGCCAGCAGCCCGGGACCGTCGAATACCTACGAGCAGTACTTC	CASSPGPSNTYEQYF
NA	TRBV18	TRBJ1-2	NA	TGTGCCAGCTCACCACGGCTGGGGGCCTTCGAAACTAACTATGGCTACACCTTC	CASSPRLGAFETNYGYTF
NA	TRBV15	TRBJ1-5	NA	TGTGCCACCTCTGGAAGGGGTGACAATCAGCCCCAGCATTTT	CATSGRGDNQPQHF
NA	TRBV19	TRBJ2-6	NA	TGTGCCAGCCTCATTAGCTCTGGGGCCAACGTCCTGACTTTC	CASLISSGANVLTF
few	TRBV10-3	TRBJ1-1	NA	TGTGCCATCAGTGAGGAGGGAGGGTTTACTGAAGCTTTCTTT	CAISEEGGFTEAFF
NA	TRBV3-1/TRBV3-2	TRBJ1-5	NA	TGTGCCAGCAGCCGGTCGGGTGGGGATCAGCCCCAGCATTTT	CASSRSGGDQPQHF
NA	TRBV10-3	TRBJ1-2	TRBD1	TGTGCCATCAGTACCCAACGGACAGGGGGTGGTTGGGCCACCTTC	CAISTQRTGGGWATF
NA	TRBV20-1	TRBJ1-6	NA	TGCAGTGCTAGTTACAGGGAGGGATCACCCCTCCACTTT	CSASYREGSPLHF
NA	TRBV27	TRBJ2-7	NA	TGTGCCAGCAGTTTAAGAACAGGGTTTGACGAGCAGTACTTC	CASSLRTGFDEQYF
once	TRBV28	TRBJ1-2	TRBD1	TGTGCCAGCAGGTCCGGGACAGAATATGGCTACACCTTC	CASRSGTEYGYTF
NA	TRBV4-2	TRBJ2-1	NA	TGTGCCAGCAGCCAAGGGAGGACACTCGGGGCCTACAATGAGCAGTTCTTC	CASSQGRTLGAYNEQFF
NA	TRBV28	TRBJ1-6	NA	TGTGCCAGCAGTATATACGGAAGGGATTCACCCCTCCACTTT	CASSIYGRDSPLHF
NA	TRBV15	TRBJ1-2	NA	TGTGCCACCAGCAGAGATCTGGCGGGTAGTCGCGGCTACACCTTC	CATSRDLAGSRGYTF
NA	TRBV7-6	TRBJ2-3	TRBD2	TGTGCCAGCAGCTTCGGGACTAGTATCGCAGATACGCAGTATTTT	CASSFGTSIADTQYF
NA	TRBV7-3	TRBJ2-1	TRBD2	TGTGCCAGCAGCACCAGCGGGGGACGAGAGCAGTTCTTC	CASSTSGGREQFF
NA	TRBV28	TRBJ2-2	TRBD2	TGTGCCAGCAAACCACCGGCGGGGGGCCCCGGGGGCGGGGAGCTGTTTTTT	CASKPPAGGPGGGELFF
NA	TRBV5-1	TRBJ1-2	NA	TGCGCCAGCAGCTTGGGACAAAATAACTATGGCTACACCTTC	CASSLGQNNYGYTF
NA	TRBV19	TRBJ2-2	NA	TGTGCCAGTAGTATAAGGGGGACCGGGGAGCTGTTTTTT	CASSIRGTGELFF
once	TRBV5-1	TRBJ2-1	NA	TGCGCCAGCAGCTTGGAACATGAGCAGTTCTTC	CASSLEHEQFF
NA	TRBV6-5	TRBJ1-3	NA	TGTGCCAGCAGTTACCTAGGGACCTCTGGAAACACCATATATTTT	CASSYLGTSGNTIYF
NA	TRBV19	TRBJ1-4	TRBD1	TGTGCCAGTAGTGTACAGGGGCGGGGTGAAAAACTGTTTTTT	CASSVQGRGEKLFF
once	TRBV30	TRBJ2-3	NA	TGTGCCTGGAGGACCGGGCCGAACACAGATACGCAGTATTTT	CAWRTGPNTDTQYF
NA	TRBV5-4	TRBJ2-7	NA	TGTGCCAGCAGCTTGGGATCAGGCGAGCAGTACTTC	CASSLGSGEQYF
NA	TRBV2	TRBJ2-3	NA	TGTGCCAGCAGCTCGTGGGGGTATAGCACAGATACGCAGTATTTT	CASSSWGYSTDTQYF
NA	TRBV18	TRBJ1-2	NA	TGTGCCAGCTCACCACCGGGGCACGGGGTTAGAGCCATTGGCTACACCTTC	CASSPPGHGVRAIGYTF
once	TRBV6-6	TRBJ1-3	NA	TGTGCCAGCAGTCAGGGTCAGGGAAACACCATATATTTT	CASSQGQGNTIYF
NA	TRBV15	TRBJ2-1	TRBD2	TGTGCCACCAGCAGAGGGACTAGCGGGGGGCTAAATGAGCAGTTCTTC	CATSRGTSGGLNEQFF